Detailed here is one T cell receptor beta chain. The CDR3 runs to 13 residues. From germline, CDR1 is KGHSH and CDR2 LQKENI. V lost 0 bases, J lost 11 bases, and 10 bases lay in between. This specimen belongs to a study of cytomegalovirus exposure and HLA in healthy donors. Amplification used 60 Vbeta primers and 13 Jbeta primers. Here immunoSEQ multiplex PCR was the method, and the copy in TCRdb shows in-frame clones only, minus some. Of about 130,000 clones listed, more than 75% are singletons. This chain links TRBV18 with TRBJ2-2; D is unclear. Source material: PBMCs. The clonotype comes from a man aged 40-50 years in good health and CMV-seronegative. The CDR3 loop reads CASSPPMGFELFF. In DNA, the CDR3 is TGTGCCAGCTCACCACCTATGGGCTTCGAGCTGTTTTTT.